The entry below gives a single TCR beta chain sequence along with its context. The data derive from a study of blood T cell repertoires in COVID-19. Study-wide context: Samples of COVID-19 (acute and convalescent) were obtained from the United States, Italy and Spain. T cells, B-cell-depleted T cells, or PBMCs provided the cDNA or gDNA that served as material.

Original methodology: How many nucleated cells were present was estimated from reference gene primer amplification. The method was immunoSEQ multiplex PCR; TCRdb's version includes in-frame clones alone and lacks a portion of them. V, J and clone size reflect that table, while D and trimming were determined from the DNA. The data hold 140,000 to 150,000 clones, with just under 85% observed a single time. Per germline, CDR1 SGHVS and CDR2 FNYEAQ. The CDR3 runs to 16 residues. Trimming took off 6 bases at V and 2 bases at J, with 14 bases between the two ends. What was sequenced was peripheral blood. The chain joins TRBV7-6 to TRBJ2-6, with D maybe TRBD1 (6 bases). This sequence was found in a woman aged 40 to 55 with active or convalescent COVID-19. CDR3 DNA sequence: TGTGCCAGCAGTTCCTACAGGGAGACTGGGGCCAACGTCCTGACTTTC. Residues: CASSSYRETGANVLTF. The full variable domain, with the rest looked up from reference TRBV7-6 and TRBJ2-6, is GAGVSQSPRYKVTKRGQDVALRCDPISGHVSLYWYRQALGQGPEFLTYFNYEAQQDKSGLPNDRFSAERPEGSISTLTIQRTEQRDSAMYRCASSSYRETGANVLTFGAGSRLTVL.